These 21 T cell receptor beta chains were all obtained from the same sample, sequenced in a study of blood T cells in healthy people across ages (dated by TCRdb to the mid-2010s). Libraries were built with 5' RACE. The sequencer listed for this sample is Illumina HiSeq 2500. A second roughly 7 to 11 cycle PCR used a sample-barcoded 5' primer and a J-beta primer mix. TCRdb ran its own pipeline on the public reads, namely fastp trimming at Q25 and MiXCR clone calling, and kept in-frame beta chains. Here each entry gathers all rows of one CDR3 protein and keeps the most common genes and DNA. Present in this sample are about 680,000 distinct CDR3 sequences, about half of which were seen just once. The ten largest clones represent roughly 30% of the sample. Material: blood. These receptors came from an older woman in good health.

This clonotype occurred a few times. V and J are TRBV18 and TRBJ2-7, with D unresolved. The V gene's germline CDR1 is KGHSH and CDR2 LQKENI. Deletions cut 4 bases from V and 0 bases from J, with 7 bases between. The CDR3 is made up of 13 amino acids. The CDR3 bases are TGTGCCAGCTCACGGACCAACTCCTACGAGCAGTACTTC. This codes for CASSRTNSYEQYF.

This sequence joins TRBV7-3 and TRBJ1-6; a weak D match, TRBD1 (5 bases). The germline CDR1 and CDR2 sequences are SGHTA and FQGTGA. This CDR3 has 16 amino acids. V was pared by 2 bases and J by 1 base, with 9 bases between. DNA for the CDR3: TGTGCCAGCAGCTTAGGGGCGGGTTCCTATAATTCACCCCTCCACTTT. It specifies CASSLGAGSYNSPLHF.

This clonotype was seen more than once but under ten times. V is TRBV12-3 or TRBV12-4 and J is TRBJ1-6; no firm D call. The CDR3 runs to 15 residues. The germline V and J ends were trimmed by 2 bases and 7 bases, with 12 bases remaining between them. CDR3 sequence: CASSLSAVSNSPLHF. The DNA of the CDR3 is TGTGCCAGCAGTTTATCGGCGGTTTCGAATTCACCCCTCCACTTT.

The chain recombines TRBV28 with TRBJ1-5; D gene ambiguous. This CDR3 region has 15 residues. CDR1 is MDHEN and CDR2 is SYDVKM in the germline V gene. V shed 7 bases and J shed 5 bases, with 18 bases lying between them. This CDR3 is CASNPSPRADQPQHF. The CDR3 region has the DNA TGTGCCAGCAATCCCAGCCCGAGGGCGGATCAGCCCCAGCATTTT.

This clonotype came up many times. DNA for the CDR3: TGCAGCGTTACCCTAGCGGGGACCACAGATACGCAGTATTTT. Residues: CSVTLAGTTDTQYF. The chain couples TRBV29-1 to TRBJ2-3; 9 bases are shared with TRBD2. Losses at the gene ends were 5 bases for V and 2 bases for J; bases not matched to a gene: 5. This CDR3 spans 14 amino acids. CDR1 SQVTM and CDR2 ANQGSEA come from the germline V gene.

The chain joins TRBV4-3 to TRBJ2-7; 8 bases match TRBD2. The last part of the DNA fits TRBJ2-4 better; the J call may be wrong. There are 17 residues in the CDR3. The germline gives CDR1 LGHNA, CDR2 YSLEER. In DNA form, the CDR3 reads TGCGCCAGCAGCCAGGAATGGGGACTAGGGGGCAAAAACATTCAGTACTTC. It codes for CASSQEWGLGGKNIQYF.

The V call is TRBV4-2, the J call TRBJ2-3, with 8 bases aligning to TRBD2. J lost 2 bases, V lost 4 bases, and 5 bases had no gene match. Germline values: CDR1 LGHNA, CDR2 YNFKEQ. The CDR3 consists of 15 residues. The chain's CDR3 is CASSPELADTDTQYF. CDR3 in DNA: TGTGCCAGCAGCCCAGAACTAGCGGACACAGATACGCAGTATTTT.

The J gene is TRBJ1-5, the V gene TRBV2, with 11 bases identical to TRBD1. There are 13 residues in the CDR3. Per the germline V gene, CDR1 is SNHLY and CDR2 is FYNNEI. V was pared by 6 bases and J by 7 bases, with 2 bases of the junction left unmatched. CDR3 protein: CASRRTGGQPQHF. The CDR3 coding sequence is TGTGCCAGCAGAAGGACAGGGGGCCAGCCCCAGCATTTT.

This clonotype has just a few counts. The chain employs TRBV3-1 and TRBJ2-3; TRBD2 matches at 8 bases. The CDR3 consists of 19 residues. Trimming at V came to 0 bases and at J to 0 bases, leaving 11 bases not matched to a gene. Germline V lookup: CDR1 LGHDT, CDR2 YNNKEL (reference sequence). This CDR3 reads CASSQDGAYLAGSTDTQYF. The CDR3 nucleotides are TGTGCCAGCAGCCAAGACGGAGCGTACTTAGCGGGAAGCACAGATACGCAGTATTTT.

This clonotype has at least ten counts. The chain couples TRBV6-6 to TRBJ2-1, with unresolved D. V dropped 5 bases and J dropped 5 bases, with 13 bases sitting between them. Per the germline V gene, CDR1 is MNHNY and CDR2 is SVGAGI (reference sequence). The CDR3 has 14 residues. CDR3 DNA sequence: TGTGCCAGCAGTCTGGAATTTGGGCACAATGAGCAGTTCTTC. Translating it yields CASSLEFGHNEQFF.

The rearrangement joins TRBV4-3 to TRBJ1-1, with D perhaps TRBD1 (5 bases). Germline lookup yields CDR1 LGHNA and CDR2 YSLEER. The germline V and J ends were trimmed by 0 bases and 8 bases, with 13 bases remaining between them. This CDR3 region has 14 residues. The chain's CDR3 is CASSQEVREAEAFF. The CDR3 DNA reads TGCGCCAGCAGCCAAGAAGTCAGGGAGGCCGAAGCTTTCTTT.

The rearrangement joins TRBV10-3 to TRBJ1-1; 7 nucleotides match TRBD1. V lost 4 bases and J lost 0; bases outside the gene matches: 2. The CDR3 loop spans 14 amino acids. Germline CDR1 ENHRY, CDR2 SYGVKD. CDR3: CAISGDSMNTEAFF. DNA for the CDR3: TGTGCCATCAGTGGGGACAGTATGAACACTGAAGCTTTCTTT.

This clonotype came up once. The V gene is TRBV28, the J gene TRBJ1-6, with 10 bases identical to TRBD1. V lost 5 bases and J lost 5; bases outside the gene matches: 6. This CDR3 has 16 amino acids. Per germline, CDR1 MDHEN and CDR2 SYDVKM. The CDR3 is CASSPETGGNNSPLHF. The CDR3 nucleotides read TGTGCCAGCAGTCCCGAGACAGGGGGCAATAATTCACCCCTCCACTTT.

The chain uses TRBV5-1 and TRBJ2-3; tentative D call: TRBD1 (5 bases). Germline CDR1 reads SGHRS; CDR2 reads YFSETQ. Trimming stripped 6 bases from V and 4 bases from J, with 21 bases between. The CDR3 has 16 amino acids. The CDR3 DNA reads as TGCGCCAGCACCACCAGGGTTTTAGGTCAGGCAGATACGCAGTATTTT. Its protein is CASTTRVLGQADTQYF. The full variable domain, with the rest looked up from reference TRBV5-1 and TRBJ2-3, is KAGVTQTPRYLIKTRGQQVTLSCSPISGHRSVSWYQQTPGQGLQFLFEYFSETQRNKGNFPGRFSGRQFSNSRSEMNVSTLELGDSALYLCASTTRVLGQADTQYFGPGTRLTVL.

The V call is TRBV20-1, the J call TRBJ2-3; 9 bases map to TRBD1. The length of the CDR3 is 15 residues. Germline-derived CDR1 and CDR2 are DFQATT and SNEGSKA (reference sequence). J lost 0 bases, V lost 3 bases, and 4 bases had no gene match. CDR3 protein: CSASAGTGSTDTQYF. Here the CDR3 DNA reads TGCAGTGCTAGTGCCGGGACAGGGAGCACAGATACGCAGTATTTT.

The chain is built from TRBV10-3 and TRBJ2-3; a possible D gene is TRBD1 (6 bases). The CDR3 is 16 residues long. Germline V gene data show CDR1 as ENHRY and CDR2 as SYGVKD. V lost 2 bases and J lost 5, with 17 bases in between. CDR3 coding DNA: TGTGCCATCAGTGAGCTTGGACAGTTTCCGAGAGATACGCAGTATTTT. Residues: CAISELGQFPRDTQYF.

V usage is TRBV7-8 and J usage is TRBJ2-1, with D perhaps matching TRBD2 (5 bases). Between the trimmed V and J ends, which lost 3 bases and 9 bases, there was a span of 18 bases. The CDR3 consists of 15 residues. Germline V gene sequence: CDR1 SGHVS, CDR2 FQNEAQ. CDR3 residues: CASSFQRFGGTEQFF. The CDR3 nucleotides read TGTGCCAGCAGCTTCCAGCGCTTTGGAGGAACTGAGCAGTTCTTC.

The rearrangement links TRBV12-3 or TRBV12-4 to TRBJ2-7; maybe TRBD1 (6 bases). V was shortened by 3 bases and J by 7 bases, with 19 bases between the two germline ends. The CDR3 is 15 residues long. This chain's CDR3 is CASSFEGQGRNEQYF. The DNA for the CDR3 is TGTGCCAGCAGTTTTGAAGGGCAGGGGCGAAATGAGCAGTACTTC.

J is TRBJ2-1 and V is TRBV4-3; 8 bases fit TRBD2. Unmatched junction bases numbered 9, after V lost 2 bases and J lost 6 bases. The CDR3 is made up of 16 amino acids. Per germline, CDR1 LGHNA and CDR2 YSLEER. In nucleotides, the CDR3 is TGCGCCAGCAGCCAACAACTAGCGGATGTCGCCAATGAGCAGTTCTTC. Its protein is CASSQQLADVANEQFF.

This clonotype was seen more than once but under ten times. DNA of the CDR3: TGCAGTGCTAGAGAGGGACGGACCATCTACGGGCAGTACTTC. Its translation: CSAREGRTIYGQYF. This rearrangement joins TRBV20-1 to TRBJ2-4; D is perhaps TRBD1 or TRBD2 (5 bases each). V lost 0 bases and J 13 bases, leaving 19 bases between the germline ends. The CDR3 sequence is 14 residues long. Germline CDR1 and CDR2: DFQATT and SNEGSKA (reference sequence).

The chain couples TRBV27 to TRBJ2-7, with 7 bases that match TRBD1. Losses at the gene ends were 5 bases for V and 7 bases for J; bases not matched to a gene: 14. Per the germline V gene, CDR1 is MNHEY and CDR2 is SMNVEV (reference sequence). The CDR3 consists of 15 residues. The CDR3 DNA sequence: TGTGCCAGCAGTCTCACAGGGGCCTTGGGCAATGAGCAGTACTTC. It yields the protein CASSLTGALGNEQYF.